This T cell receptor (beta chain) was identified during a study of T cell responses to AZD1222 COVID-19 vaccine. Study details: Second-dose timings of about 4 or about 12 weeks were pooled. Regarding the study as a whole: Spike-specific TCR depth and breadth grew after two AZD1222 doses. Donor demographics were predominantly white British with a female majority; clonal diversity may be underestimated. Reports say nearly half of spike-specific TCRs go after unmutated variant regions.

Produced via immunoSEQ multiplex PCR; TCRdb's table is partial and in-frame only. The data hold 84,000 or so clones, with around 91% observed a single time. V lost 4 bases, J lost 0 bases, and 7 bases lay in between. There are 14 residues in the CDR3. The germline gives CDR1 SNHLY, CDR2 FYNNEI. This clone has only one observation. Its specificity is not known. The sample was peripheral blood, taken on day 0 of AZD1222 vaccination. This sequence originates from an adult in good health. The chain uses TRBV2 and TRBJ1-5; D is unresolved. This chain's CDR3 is CASSGLHSNQPQHF. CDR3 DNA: TGTGCCAGCAGTGGCCTCCATAGCAATCAGCCCCAGCATTTT.